Reported below is one T cell receptor (beta chain). The antigen remains unidentified. Here immunoSEQ multiplex PCR was the method, and the copy in TCRdb shows in-frame clones only, minus some. This sample has fewer than 30,000 clones, with roughly 80% found just once. The data originate from a study of radiation and T cells in renal cell carcinoma. Study at large: Nephrectomy followed 15 Gy stereotactic body radiation by 4 weeks. Overall study findings and caveats: In blood, top tumor clones expanded by 2 weeks, shrinking by 4.

Time point denoted: blood 2 weeks post-SBRT. Treatment noted: 15 Gy SBRT to primary tumor, nephrectomy 4 weeks later. Blood was sampled at baseline, 2 weeks and 4 weeks after SBRT. The tumor was a clear cell renal cell carcinoma. The germline CDR1 and CDR2 sequences are GTSNPN and SVGIG (reference sequence). Trimming cost V 2 bases and J 5 bases, with 16 bases left between them. The CDR3 is 14 residues long. The receptor was derived from a man aged 60 to 75 with renal cell carcinoma. The source material was blood, sampled from a patient whose treatment included radiotherapy and nephrectomy. The chain combines TRBV30 with TRBJ2-7, with no clear D. CDR3 protein: CAWSSNLLYHEQYF. The DNA of the CDR3 is TGTGCCTGGAGTTCTAACCTCCTATACCACGAGCAGTACTTC. Supplemented by reference TRBV30 and TRBJ2-7, the full variable domain reads SQTIHQWPATLVQPVGSPLSLECTVEGTSNPNLYWYRQAAGRGLQLLFYSVGIGQISSEVPQNLSASRPQDRQFILSSKKLLLSDSGFYLCAWSSNLLYHEQYFGPGTRLTVT.